This TCR beta chain derives from a study of shared clonotypes between healthy human individuals. Per germline, CDR1 WNHNN and CDR2 SYGVQD (reference sequence). This CDR3 is built from 15 residues. V gave up 2 bases and J gave up 5 bases, with 15 bases separating them. Findings and caveats of the study: The study found about 4.6% of naive CD4 clonotypes shared across a few donors. All-four-donor shared clonotypes had higher generation probabilities than non-shared clonotypes did.

Notes on this clone: As yet, its antigen is unknown.

Profiled with immunoSEQ multiplex PCR; TCRdb holds only in-frame clones, not every one. The sample includes under 1,100,000 clones, about 80% of them seen just once. The clonotype comes from a man younger than 30 in good health. Some clones in this sample may be carry-over from other donors' samples. The sequenced sample consisted of memory CD4+ T cells from PBMCs. The subset denotes: CD45RA-negative fraction. The gene calls are TRBV10-1 and TRBJ1-1; D not certain. CDR3 coding DNA: TGCGCCAGCAGTGAGCGTATCGGGTTTTGGACTGAAGCTTTCTTT. As protein: CASSERIGFWTEAFF.